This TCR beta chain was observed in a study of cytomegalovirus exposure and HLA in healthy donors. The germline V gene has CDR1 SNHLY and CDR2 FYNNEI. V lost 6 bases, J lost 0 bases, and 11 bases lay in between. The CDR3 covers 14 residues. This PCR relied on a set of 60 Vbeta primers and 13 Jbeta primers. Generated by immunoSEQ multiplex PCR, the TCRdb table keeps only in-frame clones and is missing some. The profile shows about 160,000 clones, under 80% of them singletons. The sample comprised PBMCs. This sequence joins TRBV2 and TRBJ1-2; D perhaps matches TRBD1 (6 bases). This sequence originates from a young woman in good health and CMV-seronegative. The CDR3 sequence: CASRQGLSNYGYTF. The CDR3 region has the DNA TGTGCCAGCAGACAGGGTTTGTCTAACTATGGCTACACCTTC.